The rows below give T cell receptor beta chains drawn from one sample of a study of shared clonotypes between healthy human individuals. The assay was immunoSEQ multiplex PCR, and TCRdb's table has in-frame clones only and misses some. Among millions of clones listed, about 95% were seen once. Sequencing was carried out using naive CD4+ T cells sorted from blood. The source of these receptors is a man younger than 35 in good health. The conserved cysteine and the conserved F or W are not part of the CDR3 here.

V gene,J gene,CDR3 protein
TRBV10-3,TRBJ1-1,AISEGQGNTEAF
TRBV7-9,TRBJ1-2,ASSTQVGGGYT
TRBV6-1,TRBJ1-1,ASTTTGNTEAF
TRBV5-1,TRBJ2-2,ASSLTGTGPLDGELF
TRBV11-2,TRBJ1-6,ASSLEGRTNSPLH
TRBV10-3,TRBJ2-4,AIRKGAGGDIQY
TRBV19,TRBJ2-7,ASSIEARTSGAYEQY
TRBV9,TRBJ1-1,ASSAHPDMNTEAF
TRBV5-6,TRBJ2-1,ASSLVSGSVYNEQF
TRBV9,TRBJ1-4,ASSVTEGAAEKLF
TRBV7-6,TRBJ2-5,ASSLARGEGTQY
TRBV7-9,TRBJ2-5,ASSTTSGRAETQY
TRBV7-3,TRBJ2-1,ASSLSGGKHNEQF
TRBV4-3,TRBJ2-7,ASSQRLTGYYEQY
TRBV6-6,TRBJ2-7,ASAGQGIYEQY
TRBV11-2,TRBJ2-3,ASSSRQIFTDTQY
TRBV11-2,TRBJ2-4,ASSLVGELAKNIQY
TRBV28,TRBJ2-7,ATGGGPHEQY
TRBV19,TRBJ2-5,ASSIAAGGGETQY
TRBV6-6,TRBJ2-7,ASSYGVTYEQY
TRBV6-5,TRBJ2-5,ASSLGTSGFETQY
TRBV6-6,TRBJ1-6,ASSLPGSYGDSPLH
TRBV2,TRBJ1-1,ASSIGGTEAF
TRBV5-4,TRBJ2-7,ASSHGGLAGFYEQY
TRBV28,TRBJ2-1,ASRTGTSGGYNEQF
TRBV10-3,TRBJ2-7,AISFGTSDYEQY
TRBV5-8,TRBJ1-5,ASSTTGEGNQPQH
TRBV6-6,TRBJ2-3,ASSYVDTQY
TRBV6-5,TRBJ1-1,ASSSRQGRTEAF
TRBV7-9,TRBJ2-7,ASSFSKAASYEQY
TRBV6-5,TRBJ2-7,ASSYWGQGFSYEQY
TRBV18,TRBJ1-5,ASSPGENQPQH
TRBV5-1,TRBJ2-7,ASSPGAGSYEQY
TRBV19,TRBJ2-7,ASRRSGTDSYEQY
TRBV18,TRBJ1-3,ASSRTDTIY
TRBV30,TRBJ1-6,AWTPPGDYTGHNSPLH
TRBV18,TRBJ2-2,ASSPPGVTGELF
TRBV7-2,TRBJ2-7,ASSPRRGGTATYEQY
TRBV19,TRBJ2-1,ASSIALFYNEQF
TRBV4-3,TRBJ1-6,ASSPPIGTGAPLH
TRBV5-6,TRBJ1-1,ASSPVGGLGDTEAF
TRBV6-5,TRBJ1-4,ASRGEGIGEKLF